This T cell receptor beta chain was sequenced in a study of beta chain features in type 1 diabetes (dated by TCRdb to the late 2010s). Background for the entire study: Mean age, gender distribution, total cell number and subset yield did not differ between patients and healthy donors. A total of some 110 million sorted cells were examined across all samples, and the number of cells per subset was strongly correlated with RNA yield. In the study, TCRB repertoires of sorted circulating CD4+ T cell subsets from recently diagnosed type 1 diabetes patients were compared with those of matched healthy donors. Naive and central memory subsets were obtained from all 30 or so donors, but regulatory and stem cell-like memory subsets were isolated from only 8 patients and about 8 healthy donors.

The entire amount of isolated RNA was reverse transcribed using the High Capacity cDNA Reverse Transcription Kit, so the sequenced TCRB transcripts were expressed ones. Deep immunoSEQ sequencing was applied to naive, central memory and regulatory T cell samples, giving an average of roughly 3.5 million total reads per sample. Sorted cells were lysed in RLT buffer, and RNA was extracted using DNase-treated RNeasy Micro or Mini kits according to cell number. Each cell subset was processed separately to prevent cross-contamination, with patient and healthy donor samples processed together. TCRB sequences were amplified from cDNA with the immunoSEQ multiplex PCR, producing 87-bp fragments spanning the CDR3 region. Sequencing of the amplicons was performed on the Illumina HiSeq platform. The authors' pipeline ran thus. PCR bias was corrected computationally using synthetic template baselines, and reads within Hamming distance 2 were collapsed, with unmergeable singletons discarded. Reads were aligned against IMGT so that V, D and J genes, CDR3 length and insertions or deletions at six rearrangement sites could be assigned. Within each subset, clonotype counts were normalized to the number of sorted cells before true diversity and Gini coefficients were calculated with the tcR R package. Repertoire sharing was quantified using the overlap coefficient calculated on TCRB nucleotide sequences. TCRdb retrieved this table from immuneACCESS and kept in-frame rearrangements only. Not all clones are present; in checked studies, unresolved V genes account for under half, and no reason is known for the remainder. That table furnishes V, J and clone size, whereas the DNA furnished D and trimming. For this sample there are roughly 400,000 clones; 8.5% to 10% appear just once. The top ten clonotypes cover about 0.6% of the sample.

The full study reports these points: In all four CD4+ subsets, TCRB CDR3 length was moderately but significantly shorter in type 1 diabetes patients. Because cDNA rather than genomic DNA was sequenced, highly expressing activated cells could have been over-represented, although no difference in activation and CD3 levels was found between groups. The naive, central memory and regulatory TCRB repertoires appeared to resemble one another more closely among patients than among healthy donors. Because the HLA sub-analyses included only small numbers of individuals, any influence of HLA type on TCRB rearrangement was left unresolved. PCR might favor shorter templates, but patient and control samples were amplified and corrected together, so any skew would affect both groups equally. Patients with type 1 diabetes made fewer insertions and deleted more nucleotides at VDJ recombination sites, implying thymic rearrangement abnormalities.

This clone was seen at least ten times. This clone's antigen is unknown. Within one base of it there is no much larger clone, and no base qualities were kept. V and J are truncated by 0 bases and 6 bases respectively, leaving an intervening sequence of 15 bases. CDR1 and CDR2 were assigned from the germline V gene as SGHTA and FQGNSA. The CDR3 contains 16 residues, cysteine and phenylalanine counted. Only CDR3 DNA is held: 48 bases, read in frame from base 1. A single peripheral blood draw of 90 to 150 mL on average was collected from each donor into heparinised tubes. A BD FACSAria II and a panel including CD45RO, CCR7, CD25, CD127, CD95 and CD27 were used to sort naive, central memory, regulatory and stem cell-like memory CD4+ T cells. Purity was above 98% for every sorted population. Right away, PBMCs were isolated by Lymphoprep density gradient centrifugation and were stained directly, with no culture step. Samples were stained and sorted in pairs, with one healthy donor and one patient per experiment, so that batch effects were minimized.

Sample: central memory CD4+ T cells from blood. This clonotype was obtained from a young man with type 1 diabetes. This chain joins TRBV7-2 to TRBJ2-1; no D segment can be confidently identified. The DNA sequence is as follows: TGTGCCAGCAGCTTAGCGCGTGCGCTAGGATCCAATGAGCAGTTCTTC. It encodes CASSLARALGSNEQFF.